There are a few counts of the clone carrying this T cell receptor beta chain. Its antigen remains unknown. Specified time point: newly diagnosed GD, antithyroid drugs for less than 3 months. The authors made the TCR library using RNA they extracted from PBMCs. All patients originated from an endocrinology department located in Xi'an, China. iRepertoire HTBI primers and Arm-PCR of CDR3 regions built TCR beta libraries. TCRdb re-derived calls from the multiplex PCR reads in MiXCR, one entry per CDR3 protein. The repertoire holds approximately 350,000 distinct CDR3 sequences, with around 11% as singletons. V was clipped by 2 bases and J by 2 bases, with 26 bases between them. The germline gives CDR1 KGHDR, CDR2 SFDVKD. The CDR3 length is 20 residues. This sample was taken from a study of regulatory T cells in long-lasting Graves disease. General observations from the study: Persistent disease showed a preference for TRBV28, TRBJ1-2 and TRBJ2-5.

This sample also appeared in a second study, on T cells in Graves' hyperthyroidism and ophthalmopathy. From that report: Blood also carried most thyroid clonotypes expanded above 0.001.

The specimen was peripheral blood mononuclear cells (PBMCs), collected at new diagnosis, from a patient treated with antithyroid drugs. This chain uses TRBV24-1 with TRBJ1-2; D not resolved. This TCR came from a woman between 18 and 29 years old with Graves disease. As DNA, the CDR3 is TGTGCCACCAGTGATTCGAAAACACGTAAGACATCCTGGGCGAACTATGGCTACACCTTC. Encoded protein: CATSDSKTRKTSWANYGYTF.